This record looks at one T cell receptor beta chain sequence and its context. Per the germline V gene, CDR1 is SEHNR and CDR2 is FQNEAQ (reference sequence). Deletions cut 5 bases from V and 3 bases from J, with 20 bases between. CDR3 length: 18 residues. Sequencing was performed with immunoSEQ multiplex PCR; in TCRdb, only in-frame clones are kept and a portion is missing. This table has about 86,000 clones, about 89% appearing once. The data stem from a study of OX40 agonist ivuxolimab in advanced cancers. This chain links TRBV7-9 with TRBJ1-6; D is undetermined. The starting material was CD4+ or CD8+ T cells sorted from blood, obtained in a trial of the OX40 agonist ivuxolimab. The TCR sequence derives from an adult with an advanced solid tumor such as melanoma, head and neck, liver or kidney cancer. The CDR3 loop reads CASSHVNKGSYYNSPLHF. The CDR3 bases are TGTGCCAGCAGCCACGTTAACAAGGGTTCCTACTATAATTCACCCCTCCACTTT.